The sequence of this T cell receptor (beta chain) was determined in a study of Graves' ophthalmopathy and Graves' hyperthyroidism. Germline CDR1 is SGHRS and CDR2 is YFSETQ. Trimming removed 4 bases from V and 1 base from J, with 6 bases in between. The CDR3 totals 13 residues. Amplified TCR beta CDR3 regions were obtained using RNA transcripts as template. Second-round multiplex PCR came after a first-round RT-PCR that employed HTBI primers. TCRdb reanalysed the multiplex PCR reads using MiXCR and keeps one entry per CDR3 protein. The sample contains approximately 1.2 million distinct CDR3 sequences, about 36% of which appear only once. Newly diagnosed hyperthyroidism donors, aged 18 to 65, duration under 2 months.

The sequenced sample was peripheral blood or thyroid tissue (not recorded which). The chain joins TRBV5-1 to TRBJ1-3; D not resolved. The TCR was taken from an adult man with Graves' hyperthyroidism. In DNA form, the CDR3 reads TGCGCCAGCAGCGTCGAGTCTGGAAACACCATATATTTT. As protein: CASSVESGNTIYF.